The 25 T cell receptor beta chains below come from one sample, sequenced in a study of post-analysis software for immune sequencing data (dated by TCRdb to the mid-2010s). Study-level results and caveats: Significantly higher frequencies in patients than in controls were found for roughly 5 TRBV segments, including TRBV5-6, TRBV5-1 and TRBV20-1.

The library was generated by PCR. TCRdb shows the sequencer as Illumina HiSeq 2500. Unique molecular identifiers were incorporated into TCR beta cDNA libraries to reduce PCR and sequencing biases. Using fastp at Q25 and MiXCR, TCRdb reprocessed the public reads and kept productive beta chains. CDR3 protein sequences are deduplicated, and each keeps its most common genes and DNA. The sample table lists approximately 630,000 distinct CDR3 sequences, approximately 60% of them with a count of one. Jointly, the top ten make up roughly 12% of the sample. For these receptors, no antigen is known. The material sequenced was blood. The receptors originated from a girl aged 2 to 10 with multiple sclerosis.

A few counts support this clonotype. The J gene is TRBJ2-4, the V gene TRBV28, with D unclear. This CDR3 spans 16 amino acids. CDR1 and CDR2 (germline): MDHEN, SYDVKM. V was clipped by 8 bases and J by 0 bases, with 17 bases between them. For the CDR3, the DNA is TGTGCCAGCCGAATCTTCTTACATCTAGCCAAAAACATTCAGTACTTC. It specifies CASRIFLHLAKNIQYF.

This clonotype showed up just a few times. The CDR3 is CASSLGTTRETQYF. Written as DNA, the CDR3 is TGTGCCAGCAGCCTAGGGACTACCCGGGAGACCCAGTACTTC. The V and J genes are TRBV7-2 and TRBJ2-5; the match to TRBD2 covers 7 bases. With 5 bases clipped from V and 5 bases from J, the junction kept 8 bases outside the gene matches. CDR1 is SGHTA and CDR2 is FQGNSA in the germline V gene. The CDR3 sequence is 14 residues long.

This clonotype was picked up a small number of times. The chain links TRBV20-1 to TRBJ2-1, with D possibly being TRBD2 (6 bases). V lost 5 bases, J lost 4 bases, and 15 bases lay in between. Per the germline V gene, CDR1 is DFQATT and CDR2 is SNEGSKA (reference sequence). The CDR3 extends over 14 amino acids. CDR3 nucleotides: TGCAGTGCTGGCGGGGCGGAGTCGTACAATGAGCAGTTCTTC. Amino acids: CSAGGAESYNEQFF.

The V call is TRBV12-3 or TRBV12-4, the J call TRBJ1-6; D not resolved. This CDR3 has 12 amino acids. Trimming pared 4 bases from V and 5 bases from J, leaving 3 bases between. This CDR3 is CASSWNNSPLHF. In DNA, the CDR3 is TGTGCCAGCAGTTGGAATAATTCACCCCTCCACTTT.

A few counts support this clonotype. The chain recombines TRBV7-2 with TRBJ2-1; the D is unclear. The length of the CDR3 is 16 residues. The ends were cut back, 5 bases at V and 2 bases at J, with 16 bases in the middle. Germline V gene data show CDR1 as SGHTA and CDR2 as FQGNSA. The DNA for the CDR3 is TGTGCCAGCAGCAACGGGCCCACACGCACCTACAATGAGCAGTTCTTC. It is translated as CASSNGPTRTYNEQFF.

This clonotype was recorded once. The chain recombines TRBV12-3 or TRBV12-4 with TRBJ1-2; 8 positions agree with TRBD1. Unmatched junction bases numbered 10, after V lost 4 bases and J lost 6 bases. The CDR3 is 15 amino acids. The CDR3 DNA sequence: TGTGCCAGCAGTTCCCGACAGGGGTCACGTGATGGCTACACCTTC. Protein: CASSSRQGSRDGYTF.

V gene TRBV4-1 combines with J gene TRBJ1-1; D remains unclear. Germline CDR1 reads MGHRA; CDR2 reads YSYEKL. Trimming removed 0 bases at V and 5 bases at J, with 22 bases between. This CDR3 is built from 18 residues. CDR3 DNA sequence: TGCGCCAGCAGCCAAGATAATCTAATTAGGTACCGGAGGACTGAAGCTTTCTTT. The encoded protein is CASSQDNLIRYRRTEAFF.

In this sample, this clonotype turned up a few times. V is TRBV2 and J is TRBJ2-1; D gene ambiguous. The CDR3 extends over 15 amino acids. The V end was cut by 2 bases, the J end by 5 bases, with 13 bases between. The germline gives CDR1 SNHLY, CDR2 FYNNEI. The CDR3 spells CASSERRVTHNEQFF. CDR3 DNA sequence: TGTGCCAGCAGTGAACGAAGGGTCACCCACAATGAGCAGTTCTTC.

V gene TRBV12-3 or TRBV12-4 combines with J gene TRBJ1-5; 11 bases align to TRBD1. Trimming at V came to 5 bases and at J to 9 bases, leaving 15 bases not matched to a gene. The CDR3 totals 17 residues. The CDR3 bases are TGTGCCAGCAGTAACCTGGGGACAGGGGGGAACTTTGGGCCCCAGCATTTT. Translation: CASSNLGTGGNFGPQHF.

The rearrangement links TRBV29-1 to TRBJ2-3; D gene uncertain. V was pared by 5 bases and J by 6 bases, with 6 bases between. This CDR3 is 10 amino acids long. In germline, CDR1 is SQVTM, CDR2 ANQGSEA. CDR3 region: CSVWRDTQYF. The CDR3 region has the DNA TGCAGCGTTTGGCGGGATACGCAGTATTTT.

The gene calls are TRBV20-1 and TRBJ2-7; D is perhaps TRBD1 or TRBD2 (5 bases each). The CDR3 contains 13 residues. Germline V gene data show CDR1 as DFQATT and CDR2 as SNEGSKA (reference sequence). Trimming cost V 3 bases and J 6 bases, with 15 bases left between them. CDR3 nucleotides: TGCAGTGCTAGTGTCGGGGCTCAAGGCGAGCAGTACTTC. Protein: CSASVGAQGEQYF.

The rearrangement joins TRBV6-5 to TRBJ1-5, with D tentatively TRBD1 (6 bases). This CDR3 region has 15 residues. Deletions cut 6 bases from V and 7 bases from J, with 19 bases between. CDR1 is MNHEY and CDR2 is SVGAGI in the germline V gene. CDR3 coding DNA: TGTGCCAGCAGCTACAGGGCGGGGATGGGACAGCCCCAGCATTTT. Protein sequence: CASSYRAGMGQPQHF.

There are a few counts of this clonotype. V and J are TRBV7-9 and TRBJ1-4; D may be TRBD1 (6 bases). The CDR3 has 16 amino acids. Germline CDR1 and CDR2: SEHNR and FQNEAQ (reference sequence). The V end was cut by 5 bases, the J end by 0 bases, with 13 bases between. CDR3 DNA sequence: TGTGCCAGCAGCCATCTACAGGGACCAACTAATGAAAAACTGTTTTTT. Protein sequence: CASSHLQGPTNEKLFF.

This clonotype was seen a single time. The chain uses TRBV12-3 or TRBV12-4 and TRBJ2-1; 11 nucleotides line up with TRBD2. V gave up 3 bases and J gave up 0 bases; unmatched junction bases: 13. This CDR3 contains 20 residues. The chain's CDR3 is CASSFDDLLAGAGSYNEQFF. The CDR3 nucleotides are TGTGCCAGCAGTTTCGACGATCTACTAGCGGGGGCGGGCTCCTACAATGAGCAGTTCTTC.

This rearrangement joins TRBV28 to TRBJ1-2; tentative D call: TRBD1 (5 bases). CDR3 length: 14 residues. V was clipped by 3 bases and J by 0 bases, with 8 bases between them. From germline, CDR1 is MDHEN and CDR2 SYDVKM. CDR3 coding DNA: TGTGCCAGCAGTTTGAGGGGATCTAACTATGGCTACACCTTC. Translation gives CASSLRGSNYGYTF.

The rearrangement joins TRBV11-2 to TRBJ2-1; 7 positions agree with TRBD1. CDR3 length: 15 amino acids. With 5 bases clipped from V and 7 bases from J, the junction kept 11 bases outside the gene matches. Germline CDR1 reads SGHAT; CDR2 reads FQNNGV. The CDR3 sequence: CASSQIRGYRNEQFF. The CDR3 DNA reads TGTGCCAGCAGCCAGATCAGGGGGTATAGGAATGAGCAGTTCTTC.

The chain carries TRBV20-1 and TRBJ2-2, with 7 bases aligning to TRBD1. From germline, CDR1 is DFQATT and CDR2 SNEGSKA (reference sequence). Unmatched junction bases numbered 9, after V lost 0 bases and J lost 5 bases. This CDR3 is 16 amino acids long. As DNA, the CDR3 is TGCAGTGCTAGAGATAGGGGTCAGGGGGAAACCGGGGAGCTGTTTTTT. Translation: CSARDRGQGETGELFF.

The V and J genes are TRBV7-2 and TRBJ1-6; D not resolved. Germline-derived CDR1 and CDR2 are SGHTA and FQGNSA. The CDR3 runs 18 residues. The ends were cut back, 5 bases at V and 0 bases at J, with 17 bases in the middle. The CDR3 reads CASSPWTATSSYNSPLHF. The CDR3, as DNA: TGTGCCAGCAGCCCATGGACCGCCACGAGCTCCTATAATTCACCCCTCCACTTT.

The chain recombines TRBV12-3 or TRBV12-4 with TRBJ2-5; D gene ambiguous. The CDR3 covers 13 residues. Trimming removed 6 bases at V and 2 bases at J, with 10 bases between. The CDR3 bases are TGTGCCAGCAGACCCGGGCTTCAAGAGACCCAGTACTTC. This gives the protein CASRPGLQETQYF.

The chain carries TRBV30 and TRBJ2-7; TRBD1 is a possible D gene (5 bases). Per the germline V gene, CDR1 is GTSNPN and CDR2 is SVGIG (reference sequence). This CDR3 contains 13 residues. V lost 4 bases and J 4 bases, leaving 14 bases between the germline ends. In nucleotides, the CDR3 is TGTGCCTGGAAGCCAGGGATGAAGTACGAGCAGTACTTC. Translating gives CAWKPGMKYEQYF.

This chain connects TRBV6-2 or TRBV6-3 to TRBJ2-7, with 8 bases aligning to TRBD1. Germline lookup yields CDR1 MNHEY and CDR2 SVGEGT. Trimming took 5 bases from V and 4 from J; bases not matched to a gene: 7. This CDR3 is built from 14 residues. The CDR3 region has the DNA TGTGCCAGCAGTCTCGGACAGGGCTGGTACGAGCAGTACTTC. Amino acid sequence: CASSLGQGWYEQYF.

This chain joins TRBV7-2 and TRBJ2-4, with D hard to call. The CDR3 has 16 amino acids. The germline V gene has CDR1 SGHTA and CDR2 FQGNSA. Between the trimmed V and J ends, which lost 5 bases and 0 bases, there was a span of 14 bases. CDR3 in amino acids: CASSPIHTSAKNIQYF. CDR3 DNA: TGTGCCAGCAGCCCTATTCATACTTCAGCCAAAAACATTCAGTACTTC.

This clonotype showed up just once. This chain uses TRBV6-5 with TRBJ2-7; 7 positions agree with TRBD1. CDR3 length: 13 amino acids. CDR1 is MNHEY and CDR2 is SVGAGI in the germline V gene. V was pared by 7 bases and J by 0 bases, with 3 bases of the junction left unmatched. The CDR3 here is CASTGQVSYEQYF. The CDR3 nucleotides are TGTGCCAGCACCGGACAGGTCTCCTACGAGCAGTACTTC.

V usage is TRBV6-6 and J usage is TRBJ2-3, with TRBD2 as a possible D gene (5 bases). Germline lookup yields CDR1 MNHNY and CDR2 SVGAGI (reference sequence). V was shortened by 7 bases and J by 2 bases, with 16 bases between the two germline ends. The CDR3 runs 15 residues. DNA for the CDR3: TGTGCCAGCACCGGACCGGGGTGGTACACAGATACGCAGTATTTT. This codes for CASTGPGWYTDTQYF.

This chain connects TRBV11-2 to TRBJ1-1; D gene uncertain. V was shortened by 1 base and J by 2 bases, with 11 bases between the two germline ends. This CDR3 is built from 15 residues. CDR1 and CDR2 from the germline V gene are SGHAT and FQNNGV. The CDR3 DNA reads as TGTGCCAGCAGCTTAGGGGGAGTCGGAAACACTGAAGCTTTCTTT. It yields the protein CASSLGGVGNTEAFF.